This section outlines one T cell receptor (beta chain) sequence together with its context. Its matching antigen is unknown. The data are from a study of T cells in Graves' hyperthyroidism and ophthalmopathy. As for the study in general: Once the initial diagnosis was made, peripheral blood was obtained before any treatment.

Regions amplified from RNA transcripts were the TCR beta CDR3 regions. The primer set for the first-round RT-PCR of the TCR CDR3 was HTBI. TCRdb redid the calling of the multiplex PCR reads with MiXCR, one entry per CDR3 protein. The sample records about 420,000 distinct CDR3 sequences, around a sixth being singletons. Across 18 months, stable Graves' hyperthyroidism was marked by no progression to ophthalmopathy. Aged 18 to 65, the patients had hyperthyroidism that was newly diagnosed and had lasted under 2 months. V was trimmed by 0 bases and J by 0 bases, leaving 17 bases between them. CDR1 and CDR2 (germline): MGHRA, YSYEKL. The CDR3 has 19 residues. Findings and caveats of the study: The blood repertoire included most of the expanded thyroid clonotypes above 0.001.

J is TRBJ1-4 and V is TRBV4-1; D remains unclear. This receptor was taken from a woman aged 18-29 years with Graves' hyperthyroidism. Specimen: blood. The CDR3 coding sequence is TGCGCCAGCAGCCAAGAACGTGGAACGGCCAGGTCAACTAATGAAAAACTGTTTTTT. Protein: CASSQERGTARSTNEKLFF.